Listed below are T cell receptor beta chains from one sample, sequenced in a study of T cell responses to AZD1222 COVID-19 vaccine. The assay was immunoSEQ multiplex PCR, and TCRdb's table has in-frame clones only and misses some. The repertoire holds around 200,000 clones, 88% seen once, with 7.7% in the top ten. Sequencing was performed on peripheral blood, taken on day 0 of AZD1222 vaccination. The receptors stem from an adult in good health. Each CDR3 is given with its conserved first and last residue. A D gene is named only where the DNA matches it firmly. Size values are once, few and many counts, or a class for expanded clones, and some rows have none.

cdr3_nt: TGTGCCACCAGTGCGGCAGGTGACAATGAGCAGTTCTTC; cdr3_aa: CATSAAGDNEQFF; d_call: .; clone_size: .; v_call: TRBV24-1; j_call: TRBJ2-1; cdr3_length: 13
cdr3_nt: TGTGCCAGCGAGCACCGGGGGTTGAAAGATACGCAGTATTTT; cdr3_aa: CASEHRGLKDTQYF; d_call: .; clone_size: .; v_call: TRBV3-1/TRBV3-2; j_call: TRBJ2-3; cdr3_length: 14
cdr3_nt: TGTGCCACCAGCAGCCGCAACAGGGGTTCCTACGAGCAGTACTTC; cdr3_aa: CATSSRNRGSYEQYF; d_call: TRBD1; clone_size: .; v_call: TRBV15; j_call: TRBJ2-7; cdr3_length: 15
cdr3_nt: TGCGCCAGCAGCCAAGAGGAGACAGATAATGAAAAACTGTTTTTT; cdr3_aa: CASSQEETDNEKLFF; d_call: .; clone_size: .; v_call: TRBV4-1; j_call: TRBJ1-4; cdr3_length: 15
cdr3_nt: TGTGCCAGCGGGGTTTTGGAGGCCGGGGAGCTGTTTTTT; cdr3_aa: CASGVLEAGELFF; d_call: .; clone_size: .; v_call: TRBV6-1; j_call: TRBJ2-2; cdr3_length: 13
cdr3_nt: TGTGCCAGCAGTTCTGGGAAGTATATGAACACTGAAGCTTTCTTT; cdr3_aa: CASSSGKYMNTEAFF; d_call: .; clone_size: .; v_call: TRBV6-5; j_call: TRBJ1-1; cdr3_length: 15
cdr3_nt: TGCGCCAGCAGCTTCCGGACGGGTACGGACACTGAAGCTTTCTTT; cdr3_aa: CASSFRTGTDTEAFF; d_call: .; clone_size: .; v_call: TRBV4-1; j_call: TRBJ1-1; cdr3_length: 15
cdr3_nt: TGTGCCAGCAGCTTATTCGACGGCGGAGATTCACCCCTCCACTTT; cdr3_aa: CASSLFDGGDSPLHF; d_call: .; clone_size: .; v_call: TRBV7-9; j_call: TRBJ1-6; cdr3_length: 15
cdr3_nt: TGTGCCAGCAGTGGGGCCTTGAACACTGAAGCTTTCTTT; cdr3_aa: CASSGALNTEAFF; d_call: .; clone_size: few; v_call: TRBV5-4; j_call: TRBJ1-1; cdr3_length: 13
cdr3_nt: TGTGCCAGCAGTGACTCCCCGGACAGGAGCACAGATACGCAGTATTTT; cdr3_aa: CASSDSPDRSTDTQYF; d_call: TRBD1; clone_size: many; v_call: TRBV6-4; j_call: TRBJ2-3; cdr3_length: 16
cdr3_nt: TGTGCCAGCAGCTCGGAGACAGGGAAAGAGACCCAGTACTTC; cdr3_aa: CASSSETGKETQYF; d_call: TRBD1; clone_size: .; v_call: TRBV5-6; j_call: TRBJ2-5; cdr3_length: 14
cdr3_nt: TGTGCCAGCAGAACCAGAGGCACAGATACGCAGTATTTT; cdr3_aa: CASRTRGTDTQYF; d_call: .; clone_size: .; v_call: TRBV6-5; j_call: TRBJ2-3; cdr3_length: 13
cdr3_nt: TGTGCCAGCTCACCACTGCCGGGACTCACGACCGGGGAGCTGTTTTTT; cdr3_aa: CASSPLPGLTTGELFF; d_call: .; clone_size: .; v_call: TRBV18; j_call: TRBJ2-2; cdr3_length: 16
cdr3_nt: TGTGCCAGCAGCCCGCAGAGGACAGGGATCTCTGGGGCCAACGTCCTGACTTTC; cdr3_aa: CASSPQRTGISGANVLTF; d_call: TRBD1; clone_size: once; v_call: TRBV5-4; j_call: TRBJ2-6; cdr3_length: 18
cdr3_nt: TGTGCCAGCAGCTCAAGGACAGGTTGGAGCGAGACCCAGTACTTC; cdr3_aa: CASSSRTGWSETQYF; d_call: TRBD1; clone_size: .; v_call: TRBV11-2; j_call: TRBJ2-5; cdr3_length: 15
cdr3_nt: TGTGCCAGCAGTCCACCCGGACTAGACACAGATACGCAGTATTTT; cdr3_aa: CASSPPGLDTDTQYF; d_call: TRBD2; clone_size: .; v_call: TRBV6-2/TRBV6-3; j_call: TRBJ2-3; cdr3_length: 15
cdr3_nt: TGCGCCAGCAGTGAAAGGGACAGGGTGCCAGATACGCAGTATTTT; cdr3_aa: CASSERDRVPDTQYF; d_call: TRBD1; clone_size: .; v_call: TRBV10-2; j_call: TRBJ2-3; cdr3_length: 15
cdr3_nt: TGTGCCAGCAGTTTGATGGGAAATCAGCCCCAGCATTTT; cdr3_aa: CASSLMGNQPQHF; d_call: .; clone_size: .; v_call: TRBV12-3/TRBV12-4; j_call: TRBJ1-5; cdr3_length: 13
cdr3_nt: TGTGCCATCAGTCCGACAGGGAACTCTGGAAACACCATATATTTT; cdr3_aa: CAISPTGNSGNTIYF; d_call: TRBD1; clone_size: .; v_call: TRBV10-3; j_call: TRBJ1-3; cdr3_length: 15
cdr3_nt: TGTGCCACCAATCGGGCCGGGGAGCTGTTTTTT; cdr3_aa: CATNRAGELFF; d_call: .; clone_size: .; v_call: TRBV12-3/TRBV12-4; j_call: TRBJ2-2; cdr3_length: 11
cdr3_nt: TGTGCCAGCACCCGCGGGGAAGTTAACTATGGCTACACCTTC; cdr3_aa: CASTRGEVNYGYTF; d_call: .; clone_size: .; v_call: TRBV18; j_call: TRBJ1-2; cdr3_length: 14
cdr3_nt: TGTGCCAGCAGCGATACTACACAGGGAGGCTACGAGCAGTACTTC; cdr3_aa: CASSDTTQGGYEQYF; d_call: .; clone_size: .; v_call: TRBV11-1; j_call: TRBJ2-7; cdr3_length: 15
cdr3_nt: TGTGCCAGCAGTTCGACAGGGGGATATGGCTACACCTTC; cdr3_aa: CASSSTGGYGYTF; d_call: TRBD1; clone_size: .; v_call: TRBV27; j_call: TRBJ1-2; cdr3_length: 13
cdr3_nt: TGTGCCAGCAGTCAGAAGGGGACTAGCACCAGCTCCTACGAGCAGTACTTC; cdr3_aa: CASSQKGTSTSSYEQYF; d_call: TRBD2; clone_size: .; v_call: TRBV6-6; j_call: TRBJ2-7; cdr3_length: 17
cdr3_nt: TGTGCCAGCAGCTCGGGACAGGGGCCCTACAATGAGCAGTTCTTC; cdr3_aa: CASSSGQGPYNEQFF; d_call: TRBD1; clone_size: .; v_call: TRBV11-3; j_call: TRBJ2-1; cdr3_length: 15
cdr3_nt: TGTGCCAGCAGTCTGAGAGGGGGTCATTACACTGAAGCTTTCTTT; cdr3_aa: CASSLRGGHYTEAFF; d_call: .; clone_size: .; v_call: TRBV6-5; j_call: TRBJ1-1; cdr3_length: 15
cdr3_nt: TGTGCCAGCAGTACCCCGGGACAGGGGATCTCCAATAATTCACCCCTCCACTTT; cdr3_aa: CASSTPGQGISNNSPLHF; d_call: TRBD1; clone_size: once; v_call: TRBV6-2/TRBV6-3; j_call: TRBJ1-6; cdr3_length: 18
cdr3_nt: TGTGCCAGTAGTATAGTTGAGAGCACAGATACGCAGTATTTT; cdr3_aa: CASSIVESTDTQYF; d_call: .; clone_size: .; v_call: TRBV19; j_call: TRBJ2-3; cdr3_length: 14
cdr3_nt: TGTGCCAGCAGCTTTTCCGGGAATCAGCCCCAGCATTTT; cdr3_aa: CASSFSGNQPQHF; d_call: .; clone_size: .; v_call: TRBV7-2; j_call: TRBJ1-5; cdr3_length: 13
cdr3_nt: TGTGCCAGCAATCTTCTACAGGGGAACACTGAAGCTTTCTTT; cdr3_aa: CASNLLQGNTEAFF; d_call: .; clone_size: .; v_call: TRBV2; j_call: TRBJ1-1; cdr3_length: 14
cdr3_nt: TGTGCCAGCTCACTAGGACGGAGTAATGAAAAACTGTTTTTT; cdr3_aa: CASSLGRSNEKLFF; d_call: .; clone_size: .; v_call: TRBV18; j_call: TRBJ1-4; cdr3_length: 14
cdr3_nt: TGTGCCAGCAGTGTACAGGGGGCGAGGGAAAAACTGTTTTTT; cdr3_aa: CASSVQGAREKLFF; d_call: TRBD1; clone_size: .; v_call: TRBV28; j_call: TRBJ1-4; cdr3_length: 14
cdr3_nt: TGTGCCAGTAGTATAAACAGTGGGAAGGAAGCTTTCTTT; cdr3_aa: CASSINSGKEAFF; d_call: .; clone_size: .; v_call: TRBV19; j_call: TRBJ1-1; cdr3_length: 13
cdr3_nt: TGTGCCAGCAGCTACTTGGGGGGGGAAAGGCAGCCCCAGCATTTT; cdr3_aa: CASSYLGGERQPQHF; d_call: .; clone_size: .; v_call: TRBV7-2; j_call: TRBJ1-5; cdr3_length: 15
cdr3_nt: TGCGCCACCGGACAAGGGGATTCGGGATCGGGGTATTTT; cdr3_aa: CATGQGDSGSGYF; d_call: .; clone_size: .; v_call: TRBV10-2; j_call: TRBJ2-3; cdr3_length: 13
cdr3_nt: TGTGCCAGCAGCTTATCCCTGGGCCCTGGTCAGCCCCAGCATTTT; cdr3_aa: CASSLSLGPGQPQHF; d_call: .; clone_size: .; v_call: TRBV7-9; j_call: TRBJ1-5; cdr3_length: 15
cdr3_nt: TGTGCCTGGAGTGGGGGCCAACCCAATCCCGGTAACTATGGCTACACCTTC; cdr3_aa: CAWSGGQPNPGNYGYTF; d_call: .; clone_size: .; v_call: TRBV30; j_call: TRBJ1-2; cdr3_length: 17
cdr3_nt: TGTGCCAGCAGTTCCCCGGACAGCTACGAGCAGTACTTC; cdr3_aa: CASSSPDSYEQYF; d_call: .; clone_size: .; v_call: TRBV6-5; j_call: TRBJ2-7; cdr3_length: 13
cdr3_nt: TGTGCCAGCAGCCAAGATTGGGCTAGCGGGGGGAGTACGCAGTATTTT; cdr3_aa: CASSQDWASGGSTQYF; d_call: TRBD2; clone_size: many; v_call: TRBV4-2; j_call: TRBJ2-3; cdr3_length: 16
cdr3_nt: TGCGCCAGCAGCTTGGGTGCGGGGATCCGCTCTGGCTACACCTTC; cdr3_aa: CASSLGAGIRSGYTF; d_call: .; clone_size: .; v_call: TRBV5-1; j_call: TRBJ1-2; cdr3_length: 15